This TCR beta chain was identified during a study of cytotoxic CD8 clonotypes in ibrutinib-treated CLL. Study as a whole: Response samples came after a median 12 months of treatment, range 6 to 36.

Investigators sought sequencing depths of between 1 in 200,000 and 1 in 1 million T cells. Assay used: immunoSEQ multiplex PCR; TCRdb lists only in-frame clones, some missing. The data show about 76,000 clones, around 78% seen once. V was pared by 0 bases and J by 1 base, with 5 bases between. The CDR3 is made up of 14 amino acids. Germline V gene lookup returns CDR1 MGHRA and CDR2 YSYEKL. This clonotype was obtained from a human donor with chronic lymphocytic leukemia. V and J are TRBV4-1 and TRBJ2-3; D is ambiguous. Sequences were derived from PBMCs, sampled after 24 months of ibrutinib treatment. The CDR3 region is CASSQEDRTDTQYF. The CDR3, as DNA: TGCGCCAGCAGCCAAGAGGACCGCACAGATACGCAGTATTTT.